This T cell receptor beta chain was sequenced for a study of regulatory T cells in long-lasting Graves disease. Germline V gene lookup returns CDR1 ENHRY and CDR2 SYGVKD. The CDR3 totals 15 residues. Time point in this sample: newly diagnosed GD, antithyroid drugs for less than 3 months. Construction of the TCR library relied on RNA isolated from PBMCs. Regarding the study as a whole: Persistent Graves' patients showed less TCR diversity than newly diagnosed patients showed. TRBV28, TRBJ1-2 and TRBJ2-5 were favored in persistent disease.

A few counts support this clonotype. Its antigen remains unknown. Construction of TCR beta libraries relied on iRepertoire HTBI primers and on Arm-PCR targeting CDR3 regions. TCRdb independently ran MiXCR on the multiplex PCR reads; one entry per CDR3 protein. The table lists some 410,000 distinct CDR3 sequences, roughly 17% of them singletons. This sample was shared with a second study, whose subject was T cells in Graves' hyperthyroidism and ophthalmopathy. From that second work: The study excluded patients with uncontrolled infection, other autoimmune disease, pregnancy or lactation.

This TCR was recovered from a woman in her 30s with Graves disease. The chain carries TRBV10-3 and TRBJ2-1; D is unresolved. Near its end, the DNA agrees better with TRBJ2-5, so the J call may be wrong. The sample in question was peripheral blood mononuclear cells (PBMCs), obtained at new diagnosis, from a patient treated with antithyroid drugs. The CDR3 DNA follows: TGTGCCATCAGTGAAGGAAACGAAAGCGAGGAGACCCAGTACTTC. Its protein product is CAISEGNESEETQYF.